This TCR beta chain emerged from a study of beta chain features in type 1 diabetes. Overall study findings and caveats: No resolution was reached here on whether HLA type influences TCRB rearrangement. In the patient group, naive, central memory and Treg TCRB repertoires seemed more alike than in the healthy donor group. Among patients with Type 1 diabetes, TCRB CDR3s were moderately but significantly shorter in every one of the four CD4+ subsets.

This clone showed up just a few times. Its antigen is undetermined. Without exception, sorted populations had purity beyond 95%. Reverse transcription of all isolated RNA meant that expressed TCRB transcripts were sequenced. Naive, central memory and regulatory T cell samples yielded some 3.9 million reads on average. The repertoire was sequenced with immunoSEQ multiplex PCR; TCRdb's copy has only in-frame clones and lacks some. Here the sample spans roughly 330,000 clones, approximately 12% being singletons. The CDR3 is 14 residues long. The germline gives CDR1 LNHDA, CDR2 SQIVND (reference sequence). The V end lost 7 bases, the J end lost 3 bases, and 10 bases lay between the germline ends.

The chain has TRBV19 and TRBJ2-6; D unresolved. The TCR was taken from a woman aged 18-35 years with type 1 diabetes. Sequences were obtained from naive CD4+ T cells from blood. The CDR3 DNA reads TGTGCCAGTACTATGACGGGTGGGGCCAACGTCCTGACTTTC. Amino acid sequence: CASTMTGGANVLTF.